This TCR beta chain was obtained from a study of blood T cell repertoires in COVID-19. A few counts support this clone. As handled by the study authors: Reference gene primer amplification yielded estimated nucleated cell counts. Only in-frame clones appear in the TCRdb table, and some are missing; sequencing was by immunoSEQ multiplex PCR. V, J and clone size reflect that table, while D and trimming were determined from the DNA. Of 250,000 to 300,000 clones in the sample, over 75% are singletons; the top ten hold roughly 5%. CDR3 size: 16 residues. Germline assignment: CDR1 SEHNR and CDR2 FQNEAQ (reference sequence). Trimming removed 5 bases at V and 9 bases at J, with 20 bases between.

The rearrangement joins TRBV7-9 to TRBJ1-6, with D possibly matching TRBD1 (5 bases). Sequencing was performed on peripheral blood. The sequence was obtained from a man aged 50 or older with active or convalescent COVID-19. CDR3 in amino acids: CASSPEIGALGSPLHF. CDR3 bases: TGTGCCAGCAGCCCCGAGATAGGGGCGCTCGGTTCACCCCTCCACTTT.